The clone carrying this TCR beta chain was detected only once. A much larger clone differs by one base, so this may be a read error. The data originate from a study of T cells in Graves' hyperthyroidism and ophthalmopathy. The CDR3 runs to 14 residues. Germline V lookup: CDR1 KGHSH, CDR2 LQKENI. Amplified TCR beta CDR3 regions derived from RNA transcripts. TCR CDR3 underwent first-round RT-PCR with the HTBI primer set. TCRdb redid the calling of the multiplex PCR reads with MiXCR, one entry per CDR3 protein. The sample contains approximately 590,000 distinct CDR3 sequences, approximately 14% of which appear only once.

What was sequenced was blood. The sequence was obtained from a woman aged 25-40 years with Graves' hyperthyroidism. The chain joins TRBV18 to TRBJ2-7, with 10 bases identical to TRBD1. The assigned J gene may be wrong: the sequence end matches TRBJ2-1 better. CDR3 nucleotide sequence: TGTGCCAGCCAACTGGACAGGGGGACCTACGAGCAGTTCTTC. Translation gives CASQLDRGTYEQFF.